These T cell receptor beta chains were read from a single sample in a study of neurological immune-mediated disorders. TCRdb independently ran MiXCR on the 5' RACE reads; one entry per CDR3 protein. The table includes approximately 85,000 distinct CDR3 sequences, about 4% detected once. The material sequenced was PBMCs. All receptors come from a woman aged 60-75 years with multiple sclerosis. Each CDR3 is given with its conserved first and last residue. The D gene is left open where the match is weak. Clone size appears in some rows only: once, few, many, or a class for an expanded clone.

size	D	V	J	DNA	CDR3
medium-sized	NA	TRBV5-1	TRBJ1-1	TGCGCCAGCAGCGCCTCCGGGGACACCAACACTGAAGCTTTCTTT	CASSASGDTNTEAFF
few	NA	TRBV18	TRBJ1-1	TGTGCCAGCTCAGGCTCGGACACCCCTTCCACTGAAGCTTTCTTT	CASSGSDTPSTEAFF
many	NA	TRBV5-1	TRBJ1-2	TGCGCCAGCAGCTTGGGATCACATCCTAACTATGGCTACACCTTC	CASSLGSHPNYGYTF
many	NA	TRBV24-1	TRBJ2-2	TGTGCCACCAGTGATTCGCAAGGACGGCTTAGACCGGAGCTGTTTTTT	CATSDSQGRLRPELFF
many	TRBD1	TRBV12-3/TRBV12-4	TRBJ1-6	TGTGCCAGCAGAGACGGACAGGGCGGGAATTCACCCCTCCACTTT	CASRDGQGGNSPLHF
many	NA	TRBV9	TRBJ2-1	TGTGCCAGCAGCCCTAGTCGAGGGCAAAATGAGCAGTTCTTC	CASSPSRGQNEQFF
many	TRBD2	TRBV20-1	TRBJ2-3	TGCAGTGCTGGGAGAGAGCGGGGGGGCGGCGGAGATACGCAGTATTTT	CSAGRERGGGGDTQYF
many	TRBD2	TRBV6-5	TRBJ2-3	TGTGCCAGCAGGATGGGACTAGGTCTGGTTGGAACGCAGTATTTT	CASRMGLGLVGTQYF
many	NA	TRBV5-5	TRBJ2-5	TGTGCCAGCAGCTTGGTTGACGGGTTAGAGACCCAGTACTTC	CASSLVDGLETQYF
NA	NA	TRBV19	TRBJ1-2	TGTGCCAGTAGTAACCGGGACACATATGGCTACACCTTC	CASSNRDTYGYTF
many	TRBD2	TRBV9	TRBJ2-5	TGTGCCAGCAGCGACCTAGCGGGACCAGGCCAAGAGACCCAGTACTTC	CASSDLAGPGQETQYF
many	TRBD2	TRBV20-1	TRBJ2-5	TGCAGTGCTAGGAACCCTAGCGGGGAAGGAAAGACCCAGTACTTC	CSARNPSGEGKTQYF
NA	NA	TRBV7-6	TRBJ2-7	TGTGCCAGCAGCTTAGAGGGGGGATACGAGCAGTACTTC	CASSLEGGYEQYF
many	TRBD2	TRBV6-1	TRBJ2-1	TGTGCCGGAAGACTAGCGGGGGGGCGTGGCAATGAGCAGTTCTTC	CAGRLAGGRGNEQFF
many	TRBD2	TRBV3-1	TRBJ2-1	TGTGCCAGCAGCCAAGATATAGCGGGGGCACTTGAGCAGTTCTTC	CASSQDIAGALEQFF
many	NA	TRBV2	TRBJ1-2	TGTGCCAGCAGTGAAGGCGGGGGTGGCTACACCTTC	CASSEGGGGYTF
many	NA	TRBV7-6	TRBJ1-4	TGTGCCAGCAGCTTCGGAGGGACTAATGAAAAACTGTTTTTT	CASSFGGTNEKLFF
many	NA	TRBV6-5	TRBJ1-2	TGTGCCAGCAGTTACTCTGAAGGGTTGCCATACACCTTC	CASSYSEGLPYTF
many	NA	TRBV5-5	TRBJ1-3	TGTGCCAGCAGCTTGGGTTACTGGGGTAGTGGAAACACCATATATTTT	CASSLGYWGSGNTIYF
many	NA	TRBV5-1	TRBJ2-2	TGCGCCAGCAGCTTGGAACGGGGACACCTAAACACCGGGGAGCTGTTTTTT	CASSLERGHLNTGELFF
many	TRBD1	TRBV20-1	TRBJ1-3	TGCAGTGCTAGAGATCCTCGGACAGGCGGAGGAAACACCATATATTTT	CSARDPRTGGGNTIYF
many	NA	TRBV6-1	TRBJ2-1	TGTGCCAGCAGTGGTAGTAGCCACAATGAGCAGTTCTTC	CASSGSSHNEQFF
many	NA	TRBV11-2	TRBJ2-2	TGTGCCAGCAGCTCCACAGGGAACACCGGGGAGCTGTTTTTT	CASSSTGNTGELFF
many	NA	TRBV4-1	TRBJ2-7	TGCGCCAGCAGCCATCCGTTACGCTCCTACGAGCAGTACTTC	CASSHPLRSYEQYF
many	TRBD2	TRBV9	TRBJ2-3	TGTGCCAGCAGCGTAGGTAGCGGGGGCCCTAGCACAGATACGCAGTATTTT	CASSVGSGGPSTDTQYF
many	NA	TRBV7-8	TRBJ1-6	TGTGCCAGCAGCTTAGTCGGGGTAGAATCTGGTTCACCCCTCCACTTT	CASSLVGVESGSPLHF
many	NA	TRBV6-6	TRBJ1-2	TGTGCCAGCATCGAAGAGGGGGTGGGCTATGGCTACACCTTC	CASIEEGVGYGYTF
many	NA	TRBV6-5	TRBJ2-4	TGTGCCAGCAGCTCCAGCGGACTAGCCAAAAACATTCAGTACTTC	CASSSSGLAKNIQYF